Listed here is a single T cell receptor beta chain. No antigen is known for it. Germline V lookup: CDR1 LNHDA, CDR2 SQIVND (reference sequence). The CDR3 covers 15 residues. Trimming cost V 7 bases and J 0 bases; bases outside gene matches: 5. This entry comes from a study of immune cell composition in non-small cell lung cancer. Study-wide context: Lung adenocarcinoma or squamous carcinoma made up most tumours. Notes on the study in general: Tumour-reactive clones were not shown to match dominant in vivo tumour clones. Lung adenocarcinomas had lower top 10 clone scores and clonality than squamous tumours.

The assay was immunoSEQ multiplex PCR, and TCRdb's table has in-frame clones only and misses some. The sample yields approximately 11,000 clones, under 65% seen once. The clonotype originates from a human donor with non-small cell lung cancer. Sequenced input: lung tumor tissue. The chain carries TRBV19 and TRBJ2-2; 7 nucleotides agree with TRBD1. DNA for the CDR3: TGTGCCAGTAAACCCGGGACAGCGAACACCGGGGAGCTGTTTTTT. As protein: CASKPGTANTGELFF.